This T cell receptor beta chain was recorded in a study of cytomegalovirus exposure and HLA in healthy donors. Across the study: A subsequent analysis stated that the 120 or so validation repertoires were run on the same platform as the 600 to 750 first-cohort repertoires.

Data came from immunoSEQ multiplex PCR; TCRdb stores just in-frame clones and leaves some out. The data hold 47,000 or so clones, with roughly 92% observed a single time. Broader study findings: That first-cohort TCR clusters tended to co-occur in the 90 to 150 validation repertoires was found in a later analysis.

This clone was detected only once. Its antigen is as yet unknown. Separate from the approximately 720-subject first cohort was the roughly 120-subject validation cohort, to which the donors belonged. The source is a man aged 18-30 years in good health and CMV-seronegative. Sequencing was carried out using PBMCs.

In DNA form, the CDR3 reads TGTGCCAGCAGCTTAGAGTTCGTAGGAGCTGAGCAGTTCTTC. This codes for CASSLEFVGAEQFF. The chain uses TRBV7-2 and TRBJ2-1; D is ambiguous. This CDR3 has 14 residues. Per the germline V gene, CDR1 is SGHTA and CDR2 is FQGNSA. V shed 1 base and J shed 9 bases, with 13 bases lying between them.